The TCR beta chain described here comes from a study of T cells in Graves' hyperthyroidism and ophthalmopathy. Germline lookup yields CDR1 SGHTA and CDR2 FQGNSA. Unmatched junction bases numbered 4, after V lost 6 bases and J lost 3 bases. The CDR3 extends over 13 amino acids. This clonotype has at least ten counts. Amplification of TCR beta CDR3 regions was performed using RNA transcripts as template. The HTBI primer set drove a first-round RT-PCR of the TCR CDR3. A single record per CDR3 protein comes from TCRdb applying MiXCR to the multiplex PCR reads. The sample has over 450,000 distinct CDR3 sequences, roughly 15% seen once.

This clonotype originated in a woman under 30 with Graves' ophthalmopathy. The chain carries TRBV7-2 and TRBJ2-7; 8 bases align to TRBD2. What was sequenced was blood. The CDR3 spells CASRGGLDYEQYF. In DNA form, the CDR3 reads TGTGCCAGCAGGGGGGGACTAGACTACGAGCAGTACTTC.